Reported below is one T cell receptor beta chain. UMI labels and 5' RACE were used to prepare the TRB cDNA libraries. Each CDR3 protein gets one entry in TCRdb, which reprocessed the 5' RACE reads and gives no DNA. This repertoire includes about 40,000 distinct CDR3 sequences. There are 15 residues in the CDR3. From germline, CDR1 is SEHNR and CDR2 FQNEAQ (reference sequence). The data derive from a study of CXCR3-negative and CXCR3-positive naive CD8 T cells. This chain uses TRBV7-9 with TRBJ2-7; the D call from TCRdb, TRBD1, cannot be confirmed without DNA. This TCR derives from a human donor in good health. Some clones in this sample may be carry-over from other donors' samples. The source material was memory CD8+ T cells from blood. The CDR3 sequence: CASSYMDRDPYEQYF.